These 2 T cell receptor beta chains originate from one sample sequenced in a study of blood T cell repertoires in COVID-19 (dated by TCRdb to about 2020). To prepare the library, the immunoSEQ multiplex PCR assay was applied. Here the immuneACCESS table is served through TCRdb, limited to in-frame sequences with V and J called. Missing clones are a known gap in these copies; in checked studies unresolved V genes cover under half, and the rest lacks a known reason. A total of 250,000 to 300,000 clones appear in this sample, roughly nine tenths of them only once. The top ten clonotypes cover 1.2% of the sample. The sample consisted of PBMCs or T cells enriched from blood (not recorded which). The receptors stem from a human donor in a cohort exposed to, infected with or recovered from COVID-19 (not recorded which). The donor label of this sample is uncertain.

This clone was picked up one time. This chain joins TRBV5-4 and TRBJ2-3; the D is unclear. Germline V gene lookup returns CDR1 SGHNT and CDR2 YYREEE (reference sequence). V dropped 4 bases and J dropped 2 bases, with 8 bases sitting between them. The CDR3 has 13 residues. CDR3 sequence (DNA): TGTGCCAGCAGCAAACACCACACAGATACGCAGTATTTT. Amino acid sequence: CASSKHHTDTQYF.

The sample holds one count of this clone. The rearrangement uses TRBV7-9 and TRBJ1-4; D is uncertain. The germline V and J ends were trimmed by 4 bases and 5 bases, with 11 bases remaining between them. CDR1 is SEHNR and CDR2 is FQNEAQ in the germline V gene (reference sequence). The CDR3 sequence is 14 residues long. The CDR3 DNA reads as TGTGCCAGCAGCTCCTACGACGGGAATGAAAAACTGTTTTTT. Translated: CASSSYDGNEKLFF.